The subject of this entry is one T cell receptor (beta chain). The antigen remains unidentified. This CDR3 spans 16 amino acids. Trimming stripped 0 bases from V and 6 bases from J, with 18 bases between. Germline CDR1 SGHNT, CDR2 YYREEE (reference sequence). These data come from a study of T cells in Graves' hyperthyroidism and ophthalmopathy. What was amplified from RNA transcripts were TCR beta CDR3 regions. First-round RT-PCR of the TCR CDR3 relied on the HTBI primer set. Using its own MiXCR run on the multiplex PCR reads, TCRdb lists one record per CDR3 protein. The sample consists of about 840,000 distinct CDR3 sequences, 38% of them appearing once. Study conclusions and caveats: Among clonotypes expanded in thyroid above 0.001, most were also found in blood.

What was sequenced was blood. V usage is TRBV5-4 and J usage is TRBJ1-1; the D is unclear. This TCR came from a man in his late teens or twenties with Graves' hyperthyroidism. The CDR3 here is CASSLDGLGISAEAFF. The CDR3 DNA reads as TGTGCCAGCAGCTTGGACGGTTTGGGCATTTCCGCTGAAGCTTTCTTT.